The 8 T cell receptor beta chains given below trace back to one sample, sequenced in a study of CD8+ T cells in alopecia areata. Following extraction, RNA underwent reverse transcription to cDNA, which served as the sequencing template. Assay used: immunoSEQ multiplex PCR; TCRdb lists only in-frame clones, some missing. Here the sample spans about 300,000 clones, 58% being singletons. Indicated treatment: oral pan-JAK inhibitor, 5-10 mg twice daily. The sample was CD4+ T cells sorted from blood, taken at week 24, from a patient treated with tofacitinib. Receptor source: a human donor with alopecia areata.

This chain connects TRBV29-1 to TRBJ1-1; 9 positions match TRBD1. This CDR3 comprises 12 residues. The V and J ends lost 4 bases and 7 bases, in that order; junction bases with no gene match: 4. Germline-derived CDR1 and CDR2 are SQVTM and ANQGSEA. The CDR3: CSVGDRESEAFF. The CDR3 nucleotides read TGCAGCGTTGGGGACAGGGAAAGTGAAGCTTTCTTT.

V usage is TRBV7-3 and J usage is TRBJ1-5; D not resolved. Germline V CDR1 and CDR2: SGHTA, FQGTGA. The CDR3 totals 14 residues. Between the trimmed V and J ends, which lost 1 base and 2 bases, there was a span of 6 bases. The CDR3 reads CASSLSGRNQPQHF. CDR3 coding DNA: TGTGCCAGCAGCTTAAGTGGACGCAATCAGCCCCAGCATTTT.

This clone is a singleton in its sample. The chain joins TRBV5-1 to TRBJ2-2; D gene unclear. CDR3 length: 12 residues. The V end was cut by 5 bases, the J end by 6 bases, with 8 bases between. Germline V gene data show CDR1 as SGHRS and CDR2 as YFSETQ. CDR3 protein: CASRMGAGELFF. The CDR3 DNA reads as TGCGCCAGCAGGATGGGCGCCGGGGAGCTGTTTTTT.

The chain joins TRBV4-2 to TRBJ2-5; 8 bases fit TRBD2. The junction had 8 bases not matched to a gene; V was cut back by 4 bases and J by 7 bases. Germline CDR1 reads LGHNA; CDR2 reads YNFKEQ. The CDR3 is made up of 14 amino acids. The CDR3 bases are TGTGCCAGCAGCCCCGAAAAGGCGGGGGGGACCCAGTACTTC. This encodes CASSPEKAGGTQYF.

The chain joins TRBV7-2 to TRBJ2-1, with no clear D. The CDR3 has 13 residues. Germline V gene data show CDR1 as SGHTA and CDR2 as FQGNSA. Trimming removed 1 base from V and 6 bases from J, with 7 bases in between. In DNA, the CDR3 is TGTGCCAGCAGCTTAGAAGCTTTCAATGAGCAGTTCTTC. It yields the protein CASSLEAFNEQFF.

This clone was seen once. The chain uses TRBV6-5 and TRBJ2-4; 8 bases are a match to TRBD2. The CDR3 totals 15 residues. Per germline, CDR1 MNHEY and CDR2 SVGAGI. J lost 6 bases, V lost 2 bases, and 6 bases had no gene match. CDR3 amino acids: CASSYKLAGPNIQYF. The CDR3 DNA sequence: TGTGCCAGCAGTTACAAGCTAGCGGGTCCAAACATTCAGTACTTC.

The J gene is TRBJ2-1, the V gene TRBV7-8; the D gene could be TRBD1 or TRBD2 (5 bases each). This CDR3 spans 16 amino acids. The V and J ends lost 5 bases and 2 bases respectively, with 16 bases between them. Germline V lookup: CDR1 SGHVS, CDR2 FQNEAQ. The chain's CDR3 is CASSPGTPRTYNEQFF. The CDR3 region has the DNA TGTGCCAGCAGCCCCGGGACGCCCAGAACCTACAATGAGCAGTTCTTC.

This clone turned up a few times. The rearrangement joins TRBV7-2 to TRBJ1-3, with TRBD1 as a possible D gene (5 bases). The CDR3 extends over 18 amino acids. With 5 bases removed from V and 1 base from J, the gap between germline ends came to 21 bases. Germline values: CDR1 SGHTA, CDR2 FQGNSA. The CDR3 is CASSLIGGEGASGNTIYF. CDR3 nucleotides: TGTGCCAGCAGCCTTATTGGAGGGGAGGGAGCTTCTGGAAACACCATATATTTT.